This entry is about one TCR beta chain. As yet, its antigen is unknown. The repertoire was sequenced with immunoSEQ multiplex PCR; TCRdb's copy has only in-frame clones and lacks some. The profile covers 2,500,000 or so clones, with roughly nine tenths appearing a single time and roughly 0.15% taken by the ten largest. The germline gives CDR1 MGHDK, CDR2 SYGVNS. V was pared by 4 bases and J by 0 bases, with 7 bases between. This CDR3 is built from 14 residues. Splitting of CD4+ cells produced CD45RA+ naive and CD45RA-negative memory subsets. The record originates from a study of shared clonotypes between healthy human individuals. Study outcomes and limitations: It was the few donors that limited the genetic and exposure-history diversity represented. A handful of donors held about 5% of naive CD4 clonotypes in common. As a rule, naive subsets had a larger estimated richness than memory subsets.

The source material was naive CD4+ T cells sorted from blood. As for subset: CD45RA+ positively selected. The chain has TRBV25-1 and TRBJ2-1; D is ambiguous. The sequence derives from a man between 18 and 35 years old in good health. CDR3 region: CASSGPYSYNEQFF. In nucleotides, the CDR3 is TGTGCCAGCAGTGGACCCTACTCCTACAATGAGCAGTTCTTC.